This entry lists 29 T cell receptor beta chains sequenced from one sample in a study of beta chain features in type 1 diabetes. Reverse transcription of all isolated RNA meant that expressed TCRB transcripts were sequenced. The repertoire was sequenced with immunoSEQ multiplex PCR; TCRdb's copy has only in-frame clones and lacks some. The sample includes about 900,000 clones, about 17% of them seen just once. Sequencing was done on a sample of naive CD4+ T cells from blood. These receptors were collected from a woman aged 18-29 years in good health.

Here the CDR3 reads CASSPGGTNGYNEQFF. The CDR3, as DNA: TGTGCCAGCAGCCCCGGCGGGACAAATGGGTACAATGAGCAGTTCTTC. This chain connects TRBV11-3 to TRBJ2-1; D is possibly TRBD1 or TRBD2 (6 bases each). The CDR3 spans 16 residues. CDR1 is SGHNT, CDR2 YENEEA, per germline. V lost 5 bases to trimming and J lost 4 bases, with 18 bases between them.

With regard to this clone: One end of the junction is discordant with germline, which a read error may explain. The chain uses TRBV2 and TRBJ2-7; TRBD2 aligns across 10 bases. CDR1 and CDR2 (germline): SNHLY, FYNNEI. The CDR3 is 15 amino acids. In nucleotides, the CDR3 is TGTGCCAGCAGCGAAGTTGGTAGCGGGAGGTACGAGCAGTACTTC. The encoded protein is CASSEVGSGRYEQYF.

This clone came up a few times. The chain joins TRBV7-9 to TRBJ2-2; 12 bases agree with TRBD1. This CDR3 has 16 residues. V lost 8 bases, J lost 4 bases, and 8 bases stayed unmatched. Germline lookup yields CDR1 SEHNR and CDR2 FQNEAQ (reference sequence). In DNA, the CDR3 is TGTGCCAGCGACCGGGACAGGGGGCGCCCCACCGGGGAGCTGTTTTTT. Its protein product is CASDRDRGRPTGELFF.

This clone occurred a few times. This chain uses TRBV5-1 with TRBJ2-7; 8 positions agree with TRBD2. Trimming took 5 bases from V and 5 from J; bases not matched to a gene: 9. Looked up from germline, CDR1 is SGHRS and CDR2 is YFSETQ. This CDR3 is 14 amino acids long. The CDR3, as DNA: TGCGCCAGCAGGAACAGCGGGAGTCGGCACGAGCAGTACTTC. It translates to CASRNSGSRHEQYF.

There are a few counts of this clone. The chain recombines TRBV7-2 with TRBJ2-5, with TRBD1 as a possible D gene (5 bases). V gave up 2 bases and J gave up 5 bases, with 15 bases separating them. The length of the CDR3 is 15 residues. CDR1 SGHTA and CDR2 FQGNSA come from the germline V gene. CDR3 loop: CASSLRSRAGETQYF. The DNA for the CDR3 is TGTGCCAGCAGCTTACGGAGCAGGGCAGGGGAGACCCAGTACTTC.

The V call is TRBV4-1, the J call TRBJ2-5; D not resolved. The V end was cut by 1 base, the J end by 6 bases, with 15 bases between. The CDR3 is made up of 15 amino acids. Germline V gives CDR1 MGHRA, CDR2 YSYEKL. For the CDR3, the DNA is TGCGCCAGCAGCCAAGGGGAACAGAGAAGAAAGACCCAGTACTTC. This codes for CASSQGEQRRKTQYF.

The V gene is TRBV27, the J gene TRBJ2-7; D remains unclear. Germline V gene sequence: CDR1 MNHEY, CDR2 SMNVEV (reference sequence). V was clipped by 7 bases and J by 1 base, with 11 bases between them. The length of the CDR3 is 13 residues. As DNA, the CDR3 is TGTGCCAGCACCCCCGTGGGGTCCTACGAGCAGTACTTC. Translated, it gives CASTPVGSYEQYF.

The chain carries TRBV5-1 and TRBJ2-2; 7 bases line up with TRBD1. With V trimmed by 6 bases and J by 4 bases, 12 bases remained unmatched. This CDR3 has 16 amino acids. Germline loops: CDR1 SGHRS, CDR2 YFSETQ. The CDR3 coding sequence is TGCGCCAGCACCCTCATTGGACGACAGGGCACCGGGGAGCTGTTTTTT. It encodes CASTLIGRQGTGELFF.

The genes are TRBV11-2 and TRBJ1-1; no reliable D call. V was pared by 8 bases and J by 4 bases, with 20 bases between. This CDR3 has 15 residues. In germline, CDR1 is SGHAT, CDR2 FQNNGV. The CDR3, as DNA: TGTGCCAGCCGAACATTTGGGAGAAGGAGCACTGAAGCTTTCTTT. Protein: CASRTFGRRSTEAFF.

CDR3 protein: CASSEAPVGIYEQYF. CDR3 nucleotide sequence: TGTGCCAGCAGTGAAGCGCCTGTCGGGATATACGAGCAGTACTTC. The chain carries TRBV6-1 and TRBJ2-7; a weak D match, TRBD2 (5 bases). The CDR3 runs to 15 residues. The V and J ends lost 0 bases and 4 bases respectively, with 13 bases between them. From germline, CDR1 is MNHNS and CDR2 SASEGT.

This clone was counted a few times. This sequence joins TRBV19 and TRBJ2-1; 14 nucleotides agree with TRBD2. V lost 5 bases and J lost 2; bases outside the gene matches: 11. Germline CDR1 reads LNHDA; CDR2 reads SQIVND (reference sequence). CDR3 size: 19 residues. Here the CDR3 reads CASSYLVTSGRAAYNEQFF. The CDR3 DNA sequence: TGTGCCAGTAGTTACCTCGTGACTAGCGGGAGGGCCGCCTACAATGAGCAGTTCTTC.

This clone was observed a few times. Other DNA variants within this sample encode the same CDR3. DNA of the CDR3: TGTGCCAGCAGTGAGGTCTATGAGCAGTTCTTC. Amino acid sequence: CASSEVYEQFF. The V gene is TRBV2, the J gene TRBJ2-1, with D unresolved. The ends were cut back, 3 bases at V and 8 bases at J, with 5 bases in the middle. From germline, CDR1 is SNHLY and CDR2 FYNNEI. The CDR3 length is 11 residues. The complete variable domain, with remaining parts taken from reference TRBV2 and TRBJ2-1, reads EPEVTQTPSHQVTQMGQEVILRCVPISNHLYFYWYRQILGQKVEFLVSFYNNEISEKSEIFDDQFSVERPDGSNFTLKIRSTKLEDSAMYFCASSEVYEQFFGPGTRLTVL.

This clone was picked up a small number of times. The rearrangement joins TRBV28 to TRBJ2-3, with 9 bases aligning to TRBD2. The CDR3 is 17 amino acids. CDR1 and CDR2 from the germline V gene are MDHEN and SYDVKM. Germline trimming cut 5 bases from V and 0 bases from J; bases unmatched to any gene: 9. The DNA of the CDR3 is TGTGCCAGCAGTAACCTTAAGCGGGGGGTAAGCACAGATACGCAGTATTTT. Translated, it gives CASSNLKRGVSTDTQYF.

Note on this clone: An end of the junction does not agree with germline; a read error may underlie this. The chain recombines TRBV9 with TRBJ2-3; D uncertain. This CDR3 has 14 residues. Germline V lookup: CDR1 SGDLS, CDR2 YYNGEE. Here the CDR3 reads CASSVGVSTATQYF. DNA of the CDR3: TGTGCCAGCAGCGTAGGCGTAAGCACAGCTACGCAGTATTTT.

The table lists this clone with a few counts. Other DNA sequences of this sample code for an identical CDR3. This chain links TRBV20-1 with TRBJ2-5; no clear D. The germline gives CDR1 DFQATT, CDR2 SNEGSKA (reference sequence). The CDR3 is 10 residues long. Trimming left V 3 bases short and J 5 bases short, with 4 bases between. CDR3 nucleotide sequence: TGCAGTGCTAGGGTGGAGACCCAGTACTTC. Translated, it gives CSARVETQYF.

This clone was seen a few times. V gene TRBV7-9 combines with J gene TRBJ2-2, with D maybe TRBD2 (5 bases). The CDR3 loop spans 17 amino acids. The V end lost 4 bases, the J end lost 6 bases, and 21 bases lay between the germline ends. CDR1 and CDR2 (germline): SEHNR, FQNEAQ (reference sequence). CDR3: CASSSPGVDPEAGELFF. The CDR3 DNA reads as TGTGCCAGCAGCTCCCCCGGGGTGGACCCCGAGGCCGGGGAGCTGTTTTTT.

Concerning this clone itself: Different DNA sequences within this sample yield the same CDR3. CDR3 in amino acids: CASSPPGQGGYEQYF. CDR3 DNA: TGTGCCAGCTCACCACCGGGACAGGGCGGCTACGAGCAGTACTTC. V is TRBV18 and J is TRBJ2-7; 9 positions agree with TRBD1. Germline V gene data show CDR1 as KGHSH and CDR2 as LQKENI. This CDR3 comprises 15 residues. The trim removed 0 bases at V and 3 bases at J, leaving 3 bases unmatched.

This clone appeared a few times. J is TRBJ2-6 and V is TRBV7-9, with TRBD1 identical over 7 bases. This CDR3 has 17 residues. The V and J ends lost 8 bases and 4 bases, in that order; junction bases with no gene match: 14. Germline CDR1 is SEHNR and CDR2 is FQNEAQ (reference sequence). For the CDR3, the DNA is TGTGCCAGCGTTCGATGGACAGGCATCGGGGGGGCCAACGTCCTGACTTTC. Translated, it gives CASVRWTGIGGANVLTF.

The table lists this clone with a few counts. The J gene is TRBJ1-5, the V gene TRBV7-2; D perhaps matches TRBD1 (5 bases). V lost 1 base and J lost 2, with 9 bases in between. The CDR3 spans 15 residues. Germline V gives CDR1 SGHTA, CDR2 FQGNSA. This CDR3 is CASSLVWGRNQPQHF. The CDR3 DNA reads as TGTGCCAGCAGCTTAGTGTGGGGACGCAATCAGCCCCAGCATTTT.

The table lists this clone with a few counts. The gene calls are TRBV7-9 and TRBJ2-3, with D possibly TRBD2 on 6 matching bases. The ends were cut back, 3 bases at V and 1 base at J, with 23 bases in the middle. Germline CDR1 and CDR2: SEHNR and FQNEAQ (reference sequence). CDR3 length equals 19 residues. CDR3 nucleotide sequence: TGTGCCAGCAGCTTCTACGGAGGGAGTGGGGTATGGGGCACAGATACGCAGTATTTT. It yields the protein CASSFYGGSGVWGTDTQYF. The full variable domain, with the rest looked up from reference TRBV7-9 and TRBJ2-3, is DTGVSQNPRHKITKRGQNVTFRCDPISEHNRLYWYRQTLGQGPEFLTYFQNEAQLEKSRLLSDRFSAERPKGSFSTLEIQRTEQGDSAMYLCASSFYGGSGVWGTDTQYFGPGTRLTVL.

This clone was recorded many times. The rearrangement links TRBV19 to TRBJ2-1, with D uncertain. Trimming stripped 0 bases from V and 7 bases from J, with 13 bases between. This CDR3 has 15 residues. The V gene's germline CDR1 is LNHDA and CDR2 SQIVND (reference sequence). The CDR3 is CASSIDGRLGNEQFF. In DNA form, the CDR3 reads TGTGCCAGTAGTATAGATGGCCGGTTGGGGAATGAGCAGTTCTTC. Drawing the rest from reference TRBV19 and TRBJ2-1, the complete variable domain is DGGITQSPKYLFRKEGQNVTLSCEQNLNHDAMYWYRQDPGQGLRLIYYSQIVNDFQKGDIAEGYSVSREKKESFPLTVTSAQKNPTAFYLCASSIDGRLGNEQFFGPGTRLTVL.

This clone was observed a handful of times. Other nucleotide sequences in the sample specify the same CDR3. The V and J genes are TRBV28 and TRBJ2-1; D unresolved. This CDR3 region has 13 residues. The germline V and J ends were trimmed by 3 bases and 3 bases, with 6 bases remaining between them. Germline V lookup: CDR1 MDHEN, CDR2 SYDVKM. The CDR3 nucleotides are TGTGCCAGCAGTTTGCCCCTCTACAATGAGCAGTTCTTC. Protein: CASSLPLYNEQFF.

V usage is TRBV11-2 and J usage is TRBJ2-1, with a tentative D call TRBD2 (6 bases). Germline values: CDR1 SGHAT, CDR2 FQNNGV. The CDR3 is made up of 13 amino acids. Between the trimmed V and J ends, which lost 3 bases and 8 bases, there was a span of 11 bases. In DNA form, the CDR3 reads TGTGCCAGCAGCTTGGGGGGAAGGGATGAGCAGTTCTTC. This codes for CASSLGGRDEQFF.

The chain is built from TRBV6-1 and TRBJ2-1; D not resolved. The CDR3 is 11 amino acids. V lost 8 bases, J lost 5 bases, and 7 bases lay in between. Germline V gene data show CDR1 as MNHNS and CDR2 as SASEGT. The CDR3 bases are TGTGCCAGCCGACGAAACAATGAGCAGTTCTTC. This gives the protein CASRRNNEQFF.

This clone was seen a handful of times. The chain links TRBV11-3 to TRBJ2-5; D unresolved. The CDR3 loop spans 13 amino acids. Germline V CDR1 and CDR2: SGHNT, YENEEA. Trimming removed 3 bases at V and 1 base at J, with 6 bases between. In nucleotides, the CDR3 is TGTGCCAGCAGCTTTGGTGTCCAAGAGACCCAGTACTTC. The encoded protein is CASSFGVQETQYF.

This clone was picked up a small number of times. The chain employs TRBV7-6 and TRBJ2-3, with no clear D. The ends were cut back, 0 bases at V and 4 bases at J, with 5 bases in the middle. CDR1 and CDR2 (germline): SGHVS, FNYEAQ. The CDR3 contains 13 residues. The CDR3 region is CASSLAGSDTQYF. DNA for the CDR3: TGTGCCAGCAGCTTAGCGGGGTCAGATACGCAGTATTTT.

In DNA, the CDR3 is TGTGCCAGCAGTTCCCTCCGGCCGCCCCACCAAGAGACCCAGTACTTC. Translating gives CASSSLRPPHQETQYF. The chain links TRBV28 to TRBJ2-5; D uncertain. V shed 4 bases and J shed 0 bases, with 15 bases lying between them. The CDR3 is 16 amino acids. Per germline, CDR1 MDHEN and CDR2 SYDVKM.

In its sample, this clone was seen a few times. The same CDR3 is also encoded by other DNA sequences in this sample. This chain uses TRBV20-1 with TRBJ2-7; D gene ambiguous. Germline V gene lookup returns CDR1 DFQATT and CDR2 SNEGSKA (reference sequence). The germline V and J ends were trimmed by 3 bases and 2 bases, with 5 bases remaining between them. CDR3 length equals 11 residues. The CDR3, as DNA: TGCAGTGCTAGTACCACCTACGAGCAGTACTTC. Protein sequence: CSASTTYEQYF.

This clone was picked up a small number of times. The V gene is TRBV25-1, the J gene TRBJ2-1; D possibly corresponds to TRBD1 (5 bases). The CDR3 totals 16 residues. Germline V CDR1 and CDR2: MGHDK, SYGVNS. Trimming left V 2 bases short and J 0 bases short, with 11 bases between. The CDR3 DNA follows: TGTGCCAGCAGTGAAACAGGCAGCCGCTCCTACAATGAGCAGTTCTTC. This encodes CASSETGSRSYNEQFF.